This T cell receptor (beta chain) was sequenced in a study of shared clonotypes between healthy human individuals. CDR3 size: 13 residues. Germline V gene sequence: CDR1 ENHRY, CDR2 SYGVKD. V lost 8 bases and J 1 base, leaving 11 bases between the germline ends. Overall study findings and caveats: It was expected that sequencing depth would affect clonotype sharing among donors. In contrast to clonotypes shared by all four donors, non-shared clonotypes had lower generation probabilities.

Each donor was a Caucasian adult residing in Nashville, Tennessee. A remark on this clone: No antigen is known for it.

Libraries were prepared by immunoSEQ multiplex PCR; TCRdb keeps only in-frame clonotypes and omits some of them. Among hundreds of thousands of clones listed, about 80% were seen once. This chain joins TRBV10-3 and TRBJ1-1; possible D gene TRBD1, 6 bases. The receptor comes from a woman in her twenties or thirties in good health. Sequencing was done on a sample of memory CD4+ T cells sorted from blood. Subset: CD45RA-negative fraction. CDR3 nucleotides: TGTGCCATCCGTGGGGGGGCGAACACTGAAGCTTTCTTT. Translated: CAIRGGANTEAFF.